The 20 T cell receptor beta chains below were found in one sample sequenced in a study of blood T cell repertoires in COVID-19. Data came from immunoSEQ multiplex PCR; TCRdb stores just in-frame clones and leaves some out. The sample holds 80,000 to 100,000 clones; roughly 76% are singletons and the top ten take 16%. Specimen: peripheral blood. These receptors all stem from a woman aged 80 or over with active or convalescent COVID-19.

This rearrangement joins TRBV5-4 to TRBJ2-2, with 8 bases identical to TRBD1. The CDR3 is made up of 15 amino acids. With V trimmed by 4 bases and J by 3 bases, 5 bases remained unmatched. The germline gives CDR1 SGHNT, CDR2 YYREEE (reference sequence). CDR3 protein: CASSSWTGYTGELFF. CDR3 DNA sequence: TGTGCCAGCAGCAGCTGGACAGGGTACACCGGGGAGCTGTTTTTT.

The chain recombines TRBV19 with TRBJ2-5, with 8 bases aligning to TRBD2. This CDR3 region has 14 residues. V shed 5 bases and J 5 bases; nucleotides not matched to a gene: 7. Germline CDR1 and CDR2: LNHDA and SQIVND (reference sequence). CDR3 DNA: TGTGCCAGTAGTTCAGGACGCGGGAGGGAGACCCAGTACTTC. Translation gives CASSSGRGRETQYF.

The sample holds a few counts of this clone. The V and J genes are TRBV5-4 and TRBJ1-5, with D tentatively TRBD1 (6 bases). Germline values: CDR1 SGHNT, CDR2 YYREEE (reference sequence). This CDR3 is 15 amino acids long. V shed 0 bases and J shed 2 bases, with 9 bases lying between them. As DNA, the CDR3 is TGTGCCAGCAGCTTGGTACCAGGGGGCAATCAGCCCCAGCATTTT. Its translation: CASSLVPGGNQPQHF.

The J gene is TRBJ2-1, the V gene TRBV6-5; no reliable D call. The CDR3 contains 14 residues. The germline CDR1 and CDR2 sequences are MNHEY and SVGAGI. V was trimmed by 8 bases and J by 0 bases, leaving 11 bases between them. The CDR3, as DNA: TGTGCCAGCGTAGGCGGAAGCTCCTACAATGAGCAGTTCTTC. Translation: CASVGGSSYNEQFF.

The chain employs TRBV7-9 and TRBJ2-7, with 8 positions matching TRBD1. The V and J ends lost 3 bases and 3 bases, in that order; junction bases with no gene match: 4. This CDR3 spans 14 amino acids. Germline CDR1 SEHNR, CDR2 FQNEAQ (reference sequence). The CDR3 region is CASSFGQGSYEQYF. In DNA, the CDR3 is TGTGCCAGCAGCTTTGGACAGGGAAGCTACGAGCAGTACTTC.

CDR3 protein: CAWSVSHMGAREQFF. Here the CDR3 DNA reads TGTGCCTGGAGTGTAAGTCACATGGGGGCGCGTGAGCAGTTCTTC. V and J are TRBV30 and TRBJ2-1; tentatively, D is TRBD1 (6 bases). CDR1 and CDR2 (germline): GTSNPN, SVGIG (reference sequence). Deletions cut 0 bases from V and 9 bases from J, with 18 bases between. The CDR3 totals 15 residues. Full variable domain (rest looked up from reference TRBV30 and TRBJ2-1): SQTIHQWPATLVQPVGSPLSLECTVEGTSNPNLYWYRQAAGRGLQLLFYSVGIGQISSEVPQNLSASRPQDRQFILSSKKLLLSDSGFYLCAWSVSHMGAREQFFGPGTRLTVL.

The rearrangement links TRBV30 to TRBJ1-4, with TRBD1 matching over 8 bases. Losses at the gene ends were 0 bases for V and 0 bases for J; bases not matched to a gene: 21. Germline-derived CDR1 and CDR2 are GTSNPN and SVGIG (reference sequence). There are 22 residues in the CDR3. This CDR3 is CAWSVPLRLARGQVATNEKLFF. Written as DNA, the CDR3 is TGTGCCTGGAGTGTACCCTTGAGGTTAGCCCGGGGACAGGTCGCAACTAATGAAAAACTGTTTTTT.

This clone was detected ten times or more. The V call is TRBV5-1, the J call TRBJ2-2; 9 nucleotides align to TRBD1. The CDR3 has 13 residues. V was pared by 5 bases and J by 6 bases, with 2 bases of the junction left unmatched. Germline CDR1 SGHRS, CDR2 YFSETQ. The chain's CDR3 is CASRRTGAGELFF. Here the CDR3 DNA reads TGCGCCAGCAGAAGGACAGGGGCCGGGGAGCTGTTTTTT.

The chain recombines TRBV3-1 (or the pseudogene TRBV3-2) with TRBJ2-5, with 11 bases that match TRBD2. Per germline, CDR1 LGHDT and CDR2 YNNKEL (reference sequence). This CDR3 has 17 amino acids. The trim removed 5 bases at V and 0 bases at J, leaving 8 bases unmatched. The CDR3 DNA sequence: TGTGCCAGCAGCTCAACTAGGACTAGCGGGTACCAAGAGACCCAGTACTTC. Amino acids: CASSSTRTSGYQETQYF.

The rearrangement joins TRBV5-1 to TRBJ1-2; TRBD1 matches 8 bases. This CDR3 comprises 15 residues. CDR1 and CDR2 from the germline V gene are SGHRS and YFSETQ. V dropped 0 bases and J dropped 6; count of bases not matched to a gene: 7. The CDR3 DNA is TGCGCCAGCAGCTTGGGAGGTGGACAGGGAAATGGCTACACCTTC. This sequence encodes CASSLGGGQGNGYTF.

The chain recombines TRBV11-1 with TRBJ1-1; TRBD1 agrees at 9 bases. V was clipped by 2 bases and J by 11 bases; unmatched bases: 12. The germline V gene has CDR1 SGHAT and CDR2 FQDESV (reference sequence). This CDR3 comprises 15 residues. The CDR3 sequence: CASSLPGQGLLGAFF. The DNA for the CDR3 is TGTGCCAGCAGCTTACCGGGACAGGGCCTCTTGGGGGCTTTCTTT.

The rearrangement uses TRBV19 and TRBJ2-1; 12 bases are shared with TRBD2. Trimming took 4 bases from V and 4 from J; bases not matched to a gene: 5. The CDR3 totals 16 residues. Germline lookup yields CDR1 LNHDA and CDR2 SQIVND (reference sequence). CDR3 amino acids: CASSTPSGGGYNEQFF. The CDR3 DNA reads as TGTGCCAGTAGTACCCCTAGCGGGGGGGGTTACAATGAGCAGTTCTTC.

This clone was found a few times. The chain is built from TRBV6-2 or TRBV6-3 and TRBJ1-3; D possibly corresponds to TRBD1 (5 bases). V lost 6 bases and J lost 2, with 11 bases in between. The CDR3 has 14 residues. Germline assignment: CDR1 MNHEY and CDR2 SVGEGT. CDR3 nucleotides: TGTGCCAGCAGCGACCAGGGTCCTGGAAACACCATATATTTT. Translating it yields CASSDQGPGNTIYF.

V and J are TRBV4-1 and TRBJ2-3, with 7 bases fitting TRBD1. This CDR3 region has 17 residues. Trimming took 3 bases from V and 7 from J; bases not matched to a gene: 16. Germline CDR1 is MGHRA and CDR2 is YSYEKL. The CDR3 loop reads CASSQLDGTVGAYTQYF. CDR3 nucleotide sequence: TGCGCCAGCAGCCAGCTAGATGGGACAGTAGGGGCCTATACGCAGTATTTT.

The gene calls are TRBV11-2 and TRBJ1-1, with TRBD1 matching over 7 bases. The CDR3 is 14 amino acids. Trimming took 5 bases from V and 7 from J; bases not matched to a gene: 10. Germline CDR1 SGHAT, CDR2 FQNNGV. The CDR3 DNA reads TGTGCCAGCAGCCCGTTAAGGGCAGGGGGTGAAGCTTTCTTT. As protein: CASSPLRAGGEAFF. Complete variable domain (other parts from reference TRBV11-2 and TRBJ1-1): EAGVAQSPRYKIIEKRQSVAFWCNPISGHATLYWYQQILGQGPKLLIQFQNNGVVDDSQLPKDRFSAERLKGVDSTLKIQPAKLEDSAVYLCASSPLRAGGEAFFGQGTRLTVV.

The V and J genes are TRBV3-1 (or the pseudogene TRBV3-2) and TRBJ2-5, with 12 bases lining up with TRBD2. The length of the CDR3 is 16 residues. CDR1 is LGHDT, CDR2 YNNKEL, per germline (reference sequence). J gave up 4 bases and V 0 bases, and 3 bases lay outside the gene matches. The CDR3 bases are TGTGCCAGCAGCCAAGATCTAGCGGGGGGGCGAGAGACCCAGTACTTC. It translates to CASSQDLAGGRETQYF.

The chain combines TRBV11-2 with TRBJ2-1; D remains unclear. CDR3 size: 12 residues. V was pared by 2 bases and J by 9 bases, with 8 bases between. Germline V gene data show CDR1 as SGHAT and CDR2 as FQNNGV. The CDR3 protein is CASSLMRVEQFF. The DNA for the CDR3 is TGTGCCAGCAGCTTAATGAGAGTTGAGCAGTTCTTC.

The chain combines TRBV5-5 with TRBJ2-1; 8 nucleotides line up with TRBD2. Trimming took 9 bases from V and 8 from J; bases not matched to a gene: 13. The CDR3 consists of 14 residues. Per germline, CDR1 SGHKS and CDR2 YYEKEE (reference sequence). CDR3: CATTPGLVTDEQFF. In DNA form, the CDR3 reads TGTGCCACCACTCCGGGACTAGTGACGGATGAGCAGTTCTTC.

The rearrangement uses TRBV2 and TRBJ1-6; 7 bases line up with TRBD1. The V segment lost 4 bases and the J segment 6 bases; nucleotides outside the gene matches: 3. The CDR3 is made up of 14 amino acids. Looked up from germline, CDR1 is SNHLY and CDR2 is FYNNEI. CDR3: CASSGQGSNSPLHF. The CDR3 DNA follows: TGTGCCAGCAGTGGACAGGGTTCTAATTCACCCCTCCACTTT.

This clone was counted a single time. The rearrangement uses TRBV5-1 and TRBJ2-1; 13 bases agree with TRBD2. The CDR3 spans 20 residues. Trimming removed 7 bases from V and 7 bases from J; junction bases left unmatched: 23. Germline CDR1 and CDR2: SGHRS and YFSETQ. This CDR3 reads CASRQIPGLAGPRGRNEQFF. The CDR3 nucleotides read TGCGCCAGCCGCCAAATTCCGGGACTAGCGGGGCCTCGCGGTCGGAATGAGCAGTTCTTC.